This note documents a single T cell receptor beta chain sequence. The antigen is unknown. This sample was taken from a study of cytomegalovirus exposure and HLA in healthy donors. Study information: Among 150 million to 200 million T cells, an earlier analysis found about 100 million unique TCR beta sequences. HLA-typed donors were the source of approximately 85 million unique TCRs, which an early data release held.

Vbeta (60) and Jbeta (13) primers were used in the PCR. Here immunoSEQ multiplex PCR was the method, and the copy in TCRdb shows in-frame clones only, minus some. This sample yields fewer than 200,000 clones, of which approximately 79% are seen a single time; just under 1% belongs to the top ten. Study-level results: The study carried out a later analysis of TCR beta sequences. It associated approximately 17,000 of them with specific HLA alleles at a false discovery rate of 0.05. Segments of the TCR beta V type were, in most cases, productive about 87% or about 30% of the time in an earlier analysis.

Trimming shortened V by 4 bases and J by 4 bases, and 14 bases separated the two germline ends. Germline CDR1 is MDHEN and CDR2 is SYDVKM. This CDR3 is 15 amino acids long. Sequencing was performed on PBMCs. The chain joins TRBV28 to TRBJ2-1; D possibly corresponds to TRBD1 (5 bases). The receptor was isolated from a woman aged 45-60 years in good health and CMV-seropositive. CDR3 sequence reads: CASSSYRTGYNEQFF. The CDR3 DNA reads as TGTGCCAGCAGTTCATACAGGACCGGGTACAATGAGCAGTTCTTC.